Each of the 30 T cell receptor beta chains below was sequenced from the same sample in a study of CD8 T cells in ankylosing spondylitis. TCRdb processed the 5' RACE reads anew with MiXCR; each CDR3 protein has one entry. The sample lists a few hundred thousand distinct CDR3 sequences; 20% to 25% were seen once. Sequencing input: blood, either unsorted or a sorted T cell fraction (not recorded which). These receptors were obtained from a male donor with ankylosing spondylitis or in good health (not recorded which).

This clonotype was found a few times. The rearrangement joins TRBV20-1 to TRBJ2-7; D perhaps matches TRBD1 (6 bases). Germline V gene sequence: CDR1 DFQATT, CDR2 SNEGSKA (reference sequence). The V gene lost 5 bases and the J gene lost 1 base, with 18 bases spanning the gap. CDR3 length: 15 residues. As DNA, the CDR3 is TGCAGTGCTGATTCCTTCGAACAGGGTTCCTACGAGCAGTACTTC. This sequence encodes CSADSFEQGSYEQYF.

The chain joins TRBV27 to TRBJ2-1, with D possibly being TRBD2 (5 bases). Germline-derived CDR1 and CDR2 are MNHEY and SMNVEV (reference sequence). This CDR3 is built from 14 residues. V was trimmed by 9 bases and J by 0 bases, leaving 12 bases between them. CDR3 sequence (DNA): TGTGCCAGTACGAGGGCCGGCTCCTACAATGAGCAGTTCTTC. Translation: CASTRAGSYNEQFF.

The CDR3 DNA reads as TGTGCCAGCAGTTACTCCCCGGGACTAGCGGCCGATACGCAGTATTTT. It is translated as CASSYSPGLAADTQYF. The chain carries TRBV6-5 and TRBJ2-3; 11 bases agree with TRBD2. This CDR3 has 16 residues. Per the germline V gene, CDR1 is MNHEY and CDR2 is SVGAGI. With V trimmed by 0 bases and J by 6 bases, 5 bases remained unmatched.

J is TRBJ2-1 and V is TRBV27; a weak D match, TRBD2 (5 bases). Germline-derived CDR1 and CDR2 are MNHEY and SMNVEV (reference sequence). Trimming removed 0 bases from V and 6 bases from J, with 6 bases in between. There are 13 residues in the CDR3. The CDR3 DNA follows: TGTGCCAGCAGTTTATCGAGCGGCAATGAGCAGTTCTTC. Translated: CASSLSSGNEQFF.

The chain uses TRBV28 and TRBJ2-7, with TRBD1 matching over 7 bases. Germline CDR1 reads MDHEN; CDR2 reads SYDVKM. V was pared by 5 bases and J by 1 base, with 11 bases of the junction left unmatched. CDR3 length equals 16 residues. The CDR3 nucleotides read TGTGCCAGCAGTGCCTATACCGGGACAGAGTCCTACGAGCAGTACTTC. Its translation is CASSAYTGTESYEQYF.

This clonotype came up a few times. V usage is TRBV12-3 or TRBV12-4 and J usage is TRBJ2-3; no clear D. The CDR3 contains 13 residues. Trimming left V 4 bases short and J 5 bases short, with 10 bases between. The DNA for the CDR3 is TGTGCCAGCAGTTCCGAGAGTCTAGATACGCAGTATTTT. Translating gives CASSSESLDTQYF.

The chain is built from TRBV29-1 and TRBJ1-4; D is perhaps TRBD1 (5 bases). The CDR3 totals 11 residues. V was pared by 4 bases and J by 7 bases, with 7 bases between. Per germline, CDR1 SQVTM and CDR2 ANQGSEA. This CDR3 reads CSVVGGEKLFF. In DNA form, the CDR3 reads TGCAGCGTTGTGGGGGGTGAAAAACTGTTTTTT.

The chain combines TRBV6-5 with TRBJ2-3; the match to TRBD2 covers 15 bases. There are 19 residues in the CDR3. Losses at the gene ends were 3 bases for V and 1 base for J; bases not matched to a gene: 8. Germline lookup yields CDR1 MNHEY and CDR2 SVGAGI. Written as DNA, the CDR3 is TGTGCCAGCAGTTATTTGGGACTAGCGGGGGGCGGGGGCACAGATACGCAGTATTTT. Amino acids: CASSYLGLAGGGGTDTQYF.

This clonotype showed up just a few times. This chain joins TRBV29-1 and TRBJ2-1, with TRBD1 matching over 10 bases. V lost 7 bases, J lost 6 bases, and 12 bases stayed unmatched. CDR3 size: 15 residues. Germline lookup yields CDR1 SQVTM and CDR2 ANQGSEA. CDR3 DNA sequence: TGCAGCGCCCAGGGAGGGACAGGGGAGAGCAATGAGCAGTTCTTC. This gives the protein CSAQGGTGESNEQFF.

The rearrangement uses TRBV7-6 and TRBJ2-3; 10 bases match TRBD2. This CDR3 has 16 amino acids. V gave up 5 bases and J gave up 0 bases; unmatched junction bases: 5. The germline V gene encodes CDR1 SGHVS and CDR2 FNYEAQ. This CDR3 is CASSGGLAASTDTQYF. DNA of the CDR3: TGTGCCAGCAGCGGCGGACTAGCGGCTAGCACAGATACGCAGTATTTT.

This rearrangement joins TRBV7-6 to TRBJ2-7; D uncertain. This CDR3 has 13 amino acids. V lost 1 base to trimming and J lost 7 bases, with 11 bases between them. The V gene's germline CDR1 is SGHVS and CDR2 FNYEAQ. CDR3: CASSLDPRSEQYF. In DNA form, the CDR3 reads TGTGCCAGCAGCTTAGACCCAAGAAGTGAGCAGTACTTC.

This clonotype has at least ten counts. The J gene is TRBJ2-5, the V gene TRBV4-1, with D possibly called TRBD1 or TRBD2 (5 bases each). With 4 bases removed from V and 2 bases from J, the gap between germline ends came to 14 bases. Germline assignment: CDR1 MGHRA and CDR2 YSYEKL. The CDR3 sequence is 15 residues long. In nucleotides, the CDR3 is TGCGCCAGCAGCCCCGGGACCGACAAACAAGAGACCCAGTACTTC. Its translation: CASSPGTDKQETQYF.

The chain combines TRBV27 with TRBJ2-5, with no clear D. CDR1 and CDR2 from the germline V gene are MNHEY and SMNVEV (reference sequence). The CDR3 is 13 residues long. V lost 2 bases and J lost 2, with 6 bases in between. CDR3 sequence reads: CASSLLGQETQYF. The CDR3 nucleotides read TGTGCCAGCAGTTTACTAGGGCAAGAGACCCAGTACTTC.

As to this clonotype: This sequence may be a read error, since a much larger clone differs from it by one base. This chain uses TRBV7-9 with TRBJ2-7, with D perhaps matching TRBD1 (5 bases). V shed 2 bases and J shed 5 bases, with 7 bases lying between them. CDR1 SEHNR and CDR2 FQNEAQ come from the germline V gene (reference sequence). The length of the CDR3 is 12 residues. CDR3 protein: CASSLQGNEQYF. In nucleotides, the CDR3 is TGTGCCAGCAGCTTACAGGGCAACGAGCAGTACTTC.

This clonotype was counted only a few times. V is TRBV12-3 or TRBV12-4 and J is TRBJ1-4, with D uncertain. CDR3 length equals 11 residues. The V end was cut by 3 bases, the J end by 8 bases, with 4 bases between. CDR3 DNA sequence: TGTGCCAGCAGTTTCGAAGAAAAACTGTTTTTT. It yields the protein CASSFEEKLFF.

This clonotype showed up just a few times. The chain is built from TRBV12-3 or TRBV12-4 and TRBJ2-2; TRBD2 aligns across 8 bases. With V trimmed by 3 bases and J by 6 bases, 6 bases remained unmatched. This CDR3 comprises 15 residues. The CDR3 region is CASSFLRGGAGELFF. Here the CDR3 DNA reads TGTGCCAGCAGTTTTTTACGGGGGGGCGCCGGGGAGCTGTTTTTT.

This clonotype was picked up a small number of times. J is TRBJ2-1 and V is TRBV16; TRBD1 matches 10 bases. The CDR3 runs 15 residues. Per the germline V gene, CDR1 is KGHSY and CDR2 is FQNENV. V shed 4 bases and J 4 bases; nucleotides not matched to a gene: 4. The CDR3 here is CASSPDRGFYNEQFF. The CDR3 DNA reads as TGTGCCAGCAGCCCGGACAGGGGGTTTTACAATGAGCAGTTCTTC.

In this sample, this clonotype turned up a few times. The gene calls are TRBV21-1 and TRBJ2-5; the table names TRBD1, a call not compared with the DNA. TRBV21-1 is a pseudogene. The CDR3 has 10 amino acids. The CDR3 spells CASSNGTMDF. CDR3 nucleotides: TGTGCCAGCAGCAACGGGACGATGGACTTC.

This clonotype was counted a few times. The chain uses TRBV3-1 and TRBJ2-5; D is unclear. V lost 1 base and J 1 base, leaving 7 bases between the germline ends. CDR3 length equals 14 residues. Germline lookup yields CDR1 LGHDT and CDR2 YNNKEL (reference sequence). The chain's CDR3 is CASSQVQTQETQYF. The CDR3 bases are TGTGCCAGCAGCCAAGTTCAGACCCAAGAGACCCAGTACTTC.

There are a few counts of this clonotype. The V call is TRBV12-3 or TRBV12-4, the J call TRBJ2-4; 9 bases agree with TRBD1. There are 12 residues in the CDR3. Trimming cost V 1 base and J 15 bases; bases outside gene matches: 4. CDR3 sequence (DNA): TGTGCCAGCAGTTTAGACGGGACAGGGCGGTACTTC. This sequence encodes CASSLDGTGRYF.

The V and J genes are TRBV5-1 and TRBJ1-2; D not resolved. Germline V CDR1 and CDR2: SGHRS, YFSETQ. Deletions cut 0 bases from V and 6 bases from J, with 12 bases between. CDR3 size: 14 residues. This CDR3 is CASSLGAGIDGYTF. The CDR3 coding sequence is TGCGCCAGCAGCTTGGGGGCAGGCATCGATGGCTACACCTTC. Combining the CDR3 with reference TRBV5-1 and TRBJ1-2 gives the whole variable domain KAGVTQTPRYLIKTRGQQVTLSCSPISGHRSVSWYQQTPGQGLQFLFEYFSETQRNKGNFPGRFSGRQFSNSRSEMNVSTLELGDSALYLCASSLGAGIDGYTFGSGTRLTVV.

The chain is built from TRBV7-9 and TRBJ2-3; D gene ambiguous. The CDR3 loop spans 16 amino acids. Trimming stripped 2 bases from V and 2 bases from J, with 14 bases between. CDR1 SEHNR and CDR2 FQNEAQ come from the germline V gene (reference sequence). The CDR3 sequence is CASSLSPAGSTDTQYF. The DNA for the CDR3 is TGTGCCAGCAGCTTATCGCCCGCAGGATCCACAGATACGCAGTATTTT.

The chain links TRBV7-8 to TRBJ2-5; 7 bases line up with TRBD2. The germline CDR1 and CDR2 sequences are SGHVS and FQNEAQ. This CDR3 is 13 amino acids long. J was trimmed by 5 bases and V by 4 bases; bases with no gene match: 4. CDR3 sequence: CASSSAGTETQYF. CDR3 sequence (DNA): TGTGCCAGCAGCTCAGCGGGGACTGAGACCCAGTACTTC. The variable domain in full, with the rest retrieved from reference TRBV7-8 and TRBJ2-5, is GAGVSQSPRYKVAKRGQDVALRCDPISGHVSLFWYQQALGQGPEFLTYFQNEAQLDKSGLPSDRFFAERPEGSVSTLKIQRTQQEDSAVYLCASSSAGTETQYFGPGTRLLVL.

This clonotype showed up many times. This chain connects TRBV4-2 to TRBJ2-3, with TRBD1 as a possible D gene (5 bases). The ends were cut back, 4 bases at V and 6 bases at J, with 20 bases in the middle. Germline assignment: CDR1 LGHNA and CDR2 YNFKEQ. The CDR3 is 16 amino acids. The CDR3 DNA sequence: TGTGCCAGCAGCCGACAGCTGCTAGGGGATACCGATACGCAGTATTTT. It is translated as CASSRQLLGDTDTQYF.

The chain carries TRBV3-1 and TRBJ2-5; 8 nucleotides align to TRBD2. This CDR3 contains 18 residues. Trimming removed 1 base from V and 0 bases from J; junction bases left unmatched: 10. Germline CDR1 reads LGHDT; CDR2 reads YNNKEL (reference sequence). The CDR3 DNA reads as TGTGCCAGCAGCCAAGGAGGGTGGGTTAGCGGGGACCAAGAGACCCAGTACTTC. It is translated as CASSQGGWVSGDQETQYF.

This sequence joins TRBV20-1 and TRBJ2-3; no clear D. This CDR3 contains 15 residues. Trimming shortened V by 2 bases and J by 0 bases, and 12 bases separated the two germline ends. CDR1 is DFQATT, CDR2 SNEGSKA, per germline (reference sequence). Written as DNA, the CDR3 is TGCAGTGCTAGATTATACCGTACTAGCACAGATACGCAGTATTTT. Translated: CSARLYRTSTDTQYF.

The chain joins TRBV5-1 to TRBJ2-1; D assignment may be TRBD1 or TRBD2 (5 bases each). CDR1 and CDR2 from the germline V gene are SGHRS and YFSETQ. The CDR3 spans 17 residues. The germline V and J ends were trimmed by 5 bases and 0 bases, with 18 bases remaining between them. In nucleotides, the CDR3 is TGCGCCAGCAGTTCGGGACGAGATGGGAGCTCCTACAATGAGCAGTTCTTC. Its protein product is CASSSGRDGSSYNEQFF. Using reference TRBV5-1 and TRBJ2-1 for the parts outside the CDR3, the full variable domain is KAGVTQTPRYLIKTRGQQVTLSCSPISGHRSVSWYQQTPGQGLQFLFEYFSETQRNKGNFPGRFSGRQFSNSRSEMNVSTLELGDSALYLCASSSGRDGSSYNEQFFGPGTRLTVL.

The chain uses TRBV20-1 and TRBJ2-7, with 7 bases matching TRBD1. The germline V gene has CDR1 DFQATT and CDR2 SNEGSKA (reference sequence). The CDR3 is made up of 14 amino acids. With V trimmed by 6 bases and J by 0 bases, 8 bases remained unmatched. The CDR3 reads CSADRDSSSYEQYF. The CDR3 nucleotides read TGCAGTGCCGATCGGGACAGTTCCTCCTACGAGCAGTACTTC.

This clonotype was picked up a small number of times. V usage is TRBV20-1 and J usage is TRBJ2-3; 8 bases agree with TRBD2. J lost 0 bases, V lost 0 bases, and 8 bases had no gene match. Germline V gene lookup returns CDR1 DFQATT and CDR2 SNEGSKA (reference sequence). This CDR3 comprises 17 residues. The CDR3 nucleotides are TGCAGTGCTAGAGAAGGGTGGATAGCGGGGAGCACAGATACGCAGTATTTT. This translates into CSAREGWIAGSTDTQYF.

The rearrangement joins TRBV20-1 to TRBJ2-3, with a tentative D call TRBD2 (6 bases). CDR1 is DFQATT, CDR2 SNEGSKA, per germline (reference sequence). The CDR3 covers 15 residues. Deletions cut 5 bases from V and 3 bases from J, with 18 bases between. CDR3 region: CSASQGVGGTDTQYF. The CDR3 region has the DNA TGCAGTGCTTCACAAGGCGTCGGGGGTACAGATACGCAGTATTTT.